Each of the 5 T cell receptor beta chains below was sequenced from the same sample in a study of post-analysis software for immune sequencing data (dated by TCRdb to about 2015). The paper as a whole reports these results and caveats: Significantly higher frequencies in patients than in controls were found for a few TRBV segments, including TRBV5-6, TRBV5-1 and TRBV20-1.

Their antigens remain unidentified. Libraries were constructed by PCR. The run used an Illumina HiSeq 2500. To reduce PCR and sequencing biases, unique molecular identifiers were incorporated into the TCR beta cDNA libraries. Using fastp trimming at Q25 and MiXCR clonotype assembly, TCRdb reanalyzed the public sequencing data and kept in-frame beta chains. All rows with the same CDR3 protein become a single entry with the most common DNA and genes. For this sample the table gives roughly 670,000 distinct CDR3 sequences, of which approximately 60% were detected only once. The ten largest clones add up to 11% of the sample. The sequencing input was blood. These receptors were taken from a girl aged 2 to 10 with multiple sclerosis.

The CDR3 sequence: CASSEEGGSGYTF. The CDR3 region has the DNA TGCGCCAGCAGTGAGGAGGGAGGCTCTGGCTACACCTTC. V and J are TRBV10-2 and TRBJ1-2; the D is unclear. The CDR3 runs 13 residues. Germline assignment: CDR1 WSHSY and CDR2 SAAADI. Trimming removed 2 bases at V and 7 bases at J, with 11 bases between.

The chain has TRBV15 and TRBJ1-4; D is undetermined. Germline assignment: CDR1 LNHNV and CDR2 YYDKDF (reference sequence). The CDR3 extends over 12 amino acids. Trimming took 5 bases from V and 3 from J, leaving 4 bases between them. The CDR3 loop is CATSGANEKLFF. DNA for the CDR3: TGTGCCACCAGCGGAGCTAATGAAAAACTGTTTTTT. Variable domain in full (rest from reference TRBV15 and TRBJ1-4): DAMVIQNPRYQVTQFGKPVTLSCSQTLNHNVMYWYQQKSSQAPKLLFHYYDKDFNNEADTPDNFQSRRPNTSFCFLDIRSPGLGDTAMYLCATSGANEKLFFGSGTQLSVL.

This clonotype was seen more than once but under ten times. V usage is TRBV29-1 and J usage is TRBJ2-5; the D gene is possibly TRBD2 (6 bases). The CDR3 has 13 residues. The V end was cut by 8 bases, the J end by 0 bases, with 13 bases between. CDR1 is SQVTM, CDR2 ANQGSEA, per germline. The CDR3 region is CSSSGGDQETQYF. The CDR3 DNA reads as TGCAGCTCCTCCGGGGGAGACCAAGAGACCCAGTACTTC.

This clonotype was recorded only once. This chain links TRBV4-3 with TRBJ1-2; no clear D gene. Germline V lookup: CDR1 LGHNA, CDR2 YSLEER. Between the trimmed V and J ends, which lost 4 bases and 5 bases, there was a span of 17 bases. The CDR3 contains 15 residues. The chain's CDR3 is CASSPEVEGLYGYTF. In nucleotides, the CDR3 is TGCGCCAGCAGCCCTGAGGTGGAGGGCCTTTATGGCTACACCTTC.

The rearrangement links TRBV5-1 to TRBJ1-2; 7 bases are a match to TRBD1. Germline loops: CDR1 SGHRS, CDR2 YFSETQ. The CDR3 has 14 amino acids. V lost 0 bases, J lost 7 bases, and 6 bases stayed unmatched. The CDR3 region has the DNA TGCGCCAGCAGCTTGGGGGACAGCTTCTCTGGCTACACCTTC. This translates into CASSLGDSFSGYTF.